This T cell receptor beta chain originates from a study of cytomegalovirus exposure and HLA in healthy donors. Researchers ran the PCR with 60 Vbeta and 13 Jbeta primers. The table came from immunoSEQ multiplex PCR; TCRdb's copy has only in-frame clones and leaves some out. The sample contains about 150,000 clones, approximately 88% of which appear only once. V lost 3 bases, J lost 7 bases, and 8 bases stayed unmatched. The V gene's germline CDR1 is SGHTA and CDR2 FQGNSA. There are 14 residues in the CDR3. The source of this sequence is a woman aged 18-29 years in good health and CMV-seronegative. This sequence joins TRBV7-2 and TRBJ2-7; 8 positions match TRBD1. The sample comprised PBMCs. The CDR3 nucleotides are TGTGCCAGCAGCTTCGGTAAAAGACAGGGGGAGCAGTACTTC. It codes for CASSFGKRQGEQYF. Together with reference TRBV7-2 and TRBJ2-7, the CDR3 gives the full variable domain: GAGVSQSPSNKVTEKGKDVELRCDPISGHTALYWYRQSLGQGLEFLIYFQGNSAPDKSGLPSDRFSAERTGGSVSTLTIQRTQQEDSAVYLCASSFGKRQGEQYFGPGTRLTVT.